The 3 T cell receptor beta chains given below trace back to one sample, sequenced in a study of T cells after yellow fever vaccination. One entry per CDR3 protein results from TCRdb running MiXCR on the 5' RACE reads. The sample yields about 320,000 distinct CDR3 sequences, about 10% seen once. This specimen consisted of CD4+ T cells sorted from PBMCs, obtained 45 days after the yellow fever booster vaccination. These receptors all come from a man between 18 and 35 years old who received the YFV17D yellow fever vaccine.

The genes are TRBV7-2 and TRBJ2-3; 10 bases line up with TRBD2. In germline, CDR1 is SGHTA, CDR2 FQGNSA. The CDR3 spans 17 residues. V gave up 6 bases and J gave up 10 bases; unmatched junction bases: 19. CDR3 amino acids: CASSRRSRAGGPYPQYF. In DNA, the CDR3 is TGTGCCAGCAGTCGGAGGTCGCGAGCGGGGGGGCCGTACCCGCAGTATTTT.

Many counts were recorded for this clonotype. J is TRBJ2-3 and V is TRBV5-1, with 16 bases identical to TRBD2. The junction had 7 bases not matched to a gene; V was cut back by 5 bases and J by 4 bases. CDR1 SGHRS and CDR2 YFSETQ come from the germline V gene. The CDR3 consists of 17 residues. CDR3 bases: TGCGCCAGCAGGCCGCCGGGACTAGCGGGGGGGCCAGATACGCAGTATTTT. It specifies CASRPPGLAGGPDTQYF.

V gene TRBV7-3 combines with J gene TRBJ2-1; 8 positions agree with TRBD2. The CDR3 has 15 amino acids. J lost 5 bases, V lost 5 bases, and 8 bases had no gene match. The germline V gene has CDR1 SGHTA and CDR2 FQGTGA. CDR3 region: CASSLPGGFDNEQFF. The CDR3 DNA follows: TGTGCCAGCAGCCTACCGGGGGGGTTTGACAATGAGCAGTTCTTC.